These 8 T cell receptor beta chains came from one sample sequenced in a study of cytomegalovirus exposure and HLA in healthy donors. Assay used: immunoSEQ multiplex PCR; TCRdb lists only in-frame clones, some missing. The sample has 150,000 to 200,000 clones, less than 90% seen once; the top ten hold about 9.4%. Material for sequencing was PBMCs. These receptors all come from a man aged 25-40 years in good health and CMV-seropositive.

V is TRBV30 and J is TRBJ2-3; 10 positions agree with TRBD1. The CDR3 has 21 residues. V dropped 2 bases and J dropped 2; count of bases not matched to a gene: 22. Germline CDR1 is GTSNPN and CDR2 is SVGIG (reference sequence). The CDR3 coding sequence is TGTGCCTGGAGTCTAGATTACATACTCTCCGGGACAGGGGAAGCCACAGATACGCAGTATTTT. Residues: CAWSLDYILSGTGEATDTQYF.

The chain carries TRBV9 and TRBJ2-2; a weak D match, TRBD2 (7 bases). Between the trimmed V and J ends, which lost 3 bases and 6 bases, there was a span of 9 bases. Germline CDR1 and CDR2: SGDLS and YYNGEE. The length of the CDR3 is 13 residues. In nucleotides, the CDR3 is TGTGCCAGCAGCGCGGGGGGCCCCGGGGAGCTGTTTTTT. Translating gives CASSAGGPGELFF.

This chain connects TRBV9 to TRBJ2-6; 9 bases fit TRBD2. J lost 0 bases, V lost 0 bases, and 4 bases had no gene match. This CDR3 has 18 residues. CDR1 and CDR2 from the germline V gene are SGDLS and YYNGEE. For the CDR3, the DNA is TGTGCCAGCAGCGTAGCCCTAGCGGGGAGCTCTGGGGCCAACGTCCTGACTTTC. This codes for CASSVALAGSSGANVLTF. Together with reference TRBV9 and TRBJ2-6, the CDR3 gives the full variable domain: DSGVTQTPKHLITATGQRVTLRCSPRSGDLSVYWYQQSLDQGLQFLIQYYNGEERAKGNILERFSAQQFPDLHSELNLSSLELGDSALYFCASSVALAGSSGANVLTFGAGSRLTVL.

V gene TRBV30 combines with J gene TRBJ2-7; no clear D. V was pared by 1 base and J by 2 bases, with 3 bases between. The length of the CDR3 is 11 residues. Germline CDR1 reads GTSNPN; CDR2 reads SVGIG (reference sequence). The CDR3 protein is CAWSGTYEQYF. The CDR3 bases are TGTGCCTGGAGTGGTACCTACGAGCAGTACTTC. The variable domain in full, completed from reference TRBV30 and TRBJ2-7, reads SQTIHQWPATLVQPVGSPLSLECTVEGTSNPNLYWYRQAAGRGLQLLFYSVGIGQISSEVPQNLSASRPQDRQFILSSKKLLLSDSGFYLCAWSGTYEQYFGPGTRLTVT.

The chain links TRBV4-3 to TRBJ1-2; 7 positions agree with TRBD1. Unmatched junction bases numbered 9, after V lost 1 base and J lost 1 base. CDR3 length equals 17 residues. CDR1 is LGHNA and CDR2 is YSLEER in the germline V gene. CDR3 residues: CASSQGGGQVLNYGYTF. CDR3 bases: TGCGCCAGCAGCCAAGGGGGAGGACAGGTCCTTAACTATGGCTACACCTTC.

V and J are TRBV18 and TRBJ1-2; D not certain. Germline CDR1 reads KGHSH; CDR2 reads LQKENI. V lost 0 bases to trimming and J lost 3 bases, with 8 bases between them. The CDR3 has 14 residues. Written as DNA, the CDR3 is TGTGCCAGCTCACCACCGTCGGCGGACTATGGCTACACCTTC. It specifies CASSPPSADYGYTF.

The chain combines TRBV11-2 with TRBJ2-5; 10 bases agree with TRBD1. V trimming: 3 bases; J trimming: 5 bases; junction bases outside the gene matches: 9. The CDR3 contains 16 residues. Germline CDR1 is SGHAT and CDR2 is FQNNGV. CDR3 in amino acids: CASSFVPDRGDETQYF. The CDR3 region has the DNA TGTGCCAGCAGCTTTGTCCCGGACAGGGGGGACGAGACCCAGTACTTC.

The chain recombines TRBV30 with TRBJ2-5; D call uncertain. V shed 2 bases and J shed 3 bases, with 13 bases lying between them. Per the germline V gene, CDR1 is GTSNPN and CDR2 is SVGIG (reference sequence). This CDR3 is built from 14 residues. The CDR3: CAWSSWRVEETQYF. The CDR3 region has the DNA TGTGCCTGGAGTAGTTGGAGAGTAGAAGAGACCCAGTACTTC. Combining the CDR3 with reference TRBV30 and TRBJ2-5 gives the whole variable domain SQTIHQWPATLVQPVGSPLSLECTVEGTSNPNLYWYRQAAGRGLQLLFYSVGIGQISSEVPQNLSASRPQDRQFILSSKKLLLSDSGFYLCAWSSWRVEETQYFGPGTRLLVL.